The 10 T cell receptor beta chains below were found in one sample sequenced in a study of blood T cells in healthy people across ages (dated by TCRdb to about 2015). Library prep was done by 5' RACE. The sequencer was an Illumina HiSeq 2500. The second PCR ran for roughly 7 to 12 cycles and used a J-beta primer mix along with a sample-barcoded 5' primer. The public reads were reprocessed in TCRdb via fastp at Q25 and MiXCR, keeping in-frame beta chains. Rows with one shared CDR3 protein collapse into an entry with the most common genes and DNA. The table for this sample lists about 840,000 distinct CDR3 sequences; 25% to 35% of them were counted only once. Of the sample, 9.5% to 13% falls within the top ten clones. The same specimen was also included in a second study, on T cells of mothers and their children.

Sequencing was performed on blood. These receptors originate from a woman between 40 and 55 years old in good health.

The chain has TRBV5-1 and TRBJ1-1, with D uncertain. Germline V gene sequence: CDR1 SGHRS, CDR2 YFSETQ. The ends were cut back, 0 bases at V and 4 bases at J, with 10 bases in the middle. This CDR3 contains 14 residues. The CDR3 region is CASSLGARVTEAFF. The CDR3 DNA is TGCGCCAGCAGCTTGGGGGCTCGAGTCACTGAAGCTTTCTTT.

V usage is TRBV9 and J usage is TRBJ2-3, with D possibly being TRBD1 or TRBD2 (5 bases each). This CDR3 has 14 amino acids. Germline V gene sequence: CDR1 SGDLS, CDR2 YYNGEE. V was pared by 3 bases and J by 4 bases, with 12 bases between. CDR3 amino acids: CASSAAGSADTQYF. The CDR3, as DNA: TGTGCCAGCAGCGCAGCAGGGAGCGCAGATACGCAGTATTTT. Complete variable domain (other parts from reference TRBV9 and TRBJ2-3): DSGVTQTPKHLITATGQRVTLRCSPRSGDLSVYWYQQSLDQGLQFLIQYYNGEERAKGNILERFSAQQFPDLHSELNLSSLELGDSALYFCASSAAGSADTQYFGPGTRLTVL.

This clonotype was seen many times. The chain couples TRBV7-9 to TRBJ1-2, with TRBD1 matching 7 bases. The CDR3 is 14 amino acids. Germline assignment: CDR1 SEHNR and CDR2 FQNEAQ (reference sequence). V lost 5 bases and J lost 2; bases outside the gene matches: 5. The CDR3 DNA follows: TGTGCCAGCAGCGCCGGGACAGTCAACTATGGCTACACCTTC. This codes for CASSAGTVNYGYTF.

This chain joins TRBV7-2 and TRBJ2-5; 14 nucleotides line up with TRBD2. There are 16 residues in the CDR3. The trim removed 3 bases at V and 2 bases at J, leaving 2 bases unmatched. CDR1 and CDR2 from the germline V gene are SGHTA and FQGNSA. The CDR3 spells CASSLTSGGGQETQYF. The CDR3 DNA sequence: TGTGCCAGCAGCTTGACTAGCGGGGGGGGTCAAGAGACCCAGTACTTC.

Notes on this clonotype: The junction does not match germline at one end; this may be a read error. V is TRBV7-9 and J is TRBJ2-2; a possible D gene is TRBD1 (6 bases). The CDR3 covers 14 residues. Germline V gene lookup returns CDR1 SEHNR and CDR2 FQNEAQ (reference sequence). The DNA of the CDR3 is TGTGCCAGCAGCTCCCAGGGGTACACCGGGGAGCGGTTTTTT. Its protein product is CASSSQGYTGERFF.

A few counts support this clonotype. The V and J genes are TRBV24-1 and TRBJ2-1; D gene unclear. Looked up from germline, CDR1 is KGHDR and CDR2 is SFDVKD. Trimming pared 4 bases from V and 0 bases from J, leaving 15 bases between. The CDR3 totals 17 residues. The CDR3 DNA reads TGTGCCACCAGTGACCCCTTTGTGGATAGCTCCTACAATGAGCAGTTCTTC. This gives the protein CATSDPFVDSSYNEQFF.

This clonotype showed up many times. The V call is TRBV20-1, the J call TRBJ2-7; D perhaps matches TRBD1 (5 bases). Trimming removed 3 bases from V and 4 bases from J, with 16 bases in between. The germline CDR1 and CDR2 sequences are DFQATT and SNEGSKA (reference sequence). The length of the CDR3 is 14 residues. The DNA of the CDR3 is TGCAGTGCTAGGACAGTGAAGTCAGAATACGAGCAGTACTTC. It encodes CSARTVKSEYEQYF.

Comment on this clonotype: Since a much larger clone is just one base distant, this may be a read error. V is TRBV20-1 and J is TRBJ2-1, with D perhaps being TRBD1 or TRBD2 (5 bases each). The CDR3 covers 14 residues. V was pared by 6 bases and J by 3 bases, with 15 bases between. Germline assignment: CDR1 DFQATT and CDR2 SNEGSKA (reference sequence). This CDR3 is CSASQGEIYNEQFF. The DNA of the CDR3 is TGCAGTGCCTCCCAAGGGGAGATCTACAATGAGCAGTTCTTC.

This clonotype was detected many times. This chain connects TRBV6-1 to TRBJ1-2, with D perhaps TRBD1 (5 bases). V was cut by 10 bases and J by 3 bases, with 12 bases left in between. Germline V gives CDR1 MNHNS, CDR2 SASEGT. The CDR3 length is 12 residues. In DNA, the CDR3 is TGTGCCACCCCGGGACCATACTATGGCTACACCTTC. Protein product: CATPGPYYGYTF.

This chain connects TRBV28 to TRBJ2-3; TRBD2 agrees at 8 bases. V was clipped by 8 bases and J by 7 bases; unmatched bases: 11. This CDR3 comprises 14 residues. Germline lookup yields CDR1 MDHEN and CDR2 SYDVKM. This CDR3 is CASLPGGTTYTQYF. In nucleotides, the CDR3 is TGTGCCAGCCTCCCGGGGGGGACCACTTATACGCAGTATTTT.